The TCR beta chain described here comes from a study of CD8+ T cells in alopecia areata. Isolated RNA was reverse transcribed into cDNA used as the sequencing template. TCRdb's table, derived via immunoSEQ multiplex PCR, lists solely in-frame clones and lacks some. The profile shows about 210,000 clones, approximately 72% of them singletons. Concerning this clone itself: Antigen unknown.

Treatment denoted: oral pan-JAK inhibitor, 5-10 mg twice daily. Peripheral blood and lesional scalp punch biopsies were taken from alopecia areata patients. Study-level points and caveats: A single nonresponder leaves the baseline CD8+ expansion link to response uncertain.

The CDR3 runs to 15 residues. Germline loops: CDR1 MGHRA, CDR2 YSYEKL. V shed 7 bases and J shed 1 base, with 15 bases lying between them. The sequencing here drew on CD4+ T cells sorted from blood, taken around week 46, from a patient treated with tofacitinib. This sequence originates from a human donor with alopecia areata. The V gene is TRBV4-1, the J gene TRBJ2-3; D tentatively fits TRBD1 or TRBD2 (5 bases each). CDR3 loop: CASITFRDRTDTQYF. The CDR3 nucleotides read TGCGCCAGCATCACCTTCCGGGACCGCACAGATACGCAGTATTTT.